This TCR beta chain appears in the sequencing data of a study of blood T cell repertoires in COVID-19. The CDR3 contains 16 residues. V shed 6 bases and J 2 bases; nucleotides not matched to a gene: 11. The germline gives CDR1 KGHSH, CDR2 LQKENI. Profiling relied on immunoSEQ multiplex PCR, and the TCRdb table lists in-frame clones only, not all of them. The table shows roughly 230,000 clones, with 90% occurring only once. Input material: peripheral blood. The clonotype originates from a woman aged 55 to 70 with COVID-19, enrolled during active disease. This chain connects TRBV18 to TRBJ2-7; 9 positions match TRBD1. CDR3 region: CASSPTGGHIAYEQYF. In DNA, the CDR3 is TGTGCCAGCTCCCCTACAGGGGGCCATATTGCCTACGAGCAGTACTTC.